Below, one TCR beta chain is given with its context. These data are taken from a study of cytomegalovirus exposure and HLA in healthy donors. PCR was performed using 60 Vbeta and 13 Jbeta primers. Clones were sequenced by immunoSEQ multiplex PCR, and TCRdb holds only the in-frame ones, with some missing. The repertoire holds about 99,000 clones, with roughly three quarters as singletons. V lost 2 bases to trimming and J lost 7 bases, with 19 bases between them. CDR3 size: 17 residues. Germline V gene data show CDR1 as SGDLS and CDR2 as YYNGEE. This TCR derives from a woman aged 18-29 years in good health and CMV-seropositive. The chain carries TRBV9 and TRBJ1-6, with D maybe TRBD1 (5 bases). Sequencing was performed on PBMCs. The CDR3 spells CASSVAGGQGVNSPLHF. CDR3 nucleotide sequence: TGTGCCAGCAGCGTCGCAGGTGGGCAGGGCGTGAATTCACCCCTCCACTTT.